These T cell receptor beta chains were read from a single sample in a study of beta chain features in type 1 diabetes. Method: immunoSEQ multiplex PCR; TCRdb's copy keeps in-frame clones and lacks some. The sample records more than 300,000 clones, about 15% being singletons. The specimen sequenced was naive CD4+ T cells from blood. The receptors come from a young woman in good health. Both conserved end residues are part of each CDR3. D genes are given only for firm matches. Clone size is not always given. Where it is, it says once, few, many or a class for expanded clones.

>TRBV4-2|NA|TRBJ2-7|TRBD2
TGTGCCAGCAGCCAAGATGTAGCGGGAGGGCCGTTATACGAGCAGTACTTC
CASSQDVAGGPLYEQYF
>TRBV5-1|NA|TRBJ2-1|NA
TGCGCCAGCAGCTTGGAGGGGATGCAGTTCTTC
CASSLEGMQFF
>TRBV5-1|NA|TRBJ2-1|TRBD1
TGCGCCAGCAGCCCAGGGACAGGGGTGGCCAATGAGCAGTTCTTC
CASSPGTGVANEQFF
>TRBV7-9|NA|TRBJ2-1|NA
TGTGCCAGCAGCCTCCAACTTCGCTCTCAGGGGGGAGATGAGCAGTTCTTC
CASSLQLRSQGGDEQFF
>TRBV2|NA|TRBJ2-5|TRBD1
TGTGCCAGCAGGTCCGGGACAGGGAAAGAGACCCAGTACTTC
CASRSGTGKETQYF
>TRBV20-1|few|TRBJ1-2|NA
TGCAGTGCCTCTAACTATGGCTACACCTTC
CSASNYGYTF
>TRBV7-3|few|TRBJ1-1|NA
TGTGCCAGCAGCCTCGTGGGGGGGAACACTGAAGCTTTCTTT
CASSLVGGNTEAFF
>TRBV30|NA|TRBJ2-4|NA
TGTGCCTGGAGTGGACAGTTAGCCAAAAACATTCAGTACTTC
CAWSGQLAKNIQYF
>TRBV9|NA|TRBJ2-1|TRBD2
TGTGCCAGCAGCGTAGGGCGGGGCGGGAGGCCTGAGCAGTTCTTC
CASSVGRGGRPEQFF
>TRBV29-1|few|TRBJ1-4|NA
TGCAGCGTAGGCGGAGATGAAAAACTGTTTTTT
CSVGGDEKLFF
>TRBV6-5|few|TRBJ2-2|TRBD2
TGTGCCAGCAGTTACCAACTAGCGGGAAACACCGGGGAGCTGTTTTTT
CASSYQLAGNTGELFF
>TRBV30|few|TRBJ2-1|TRBD2
TGTGCCTGGAGTGTAGGACTAGCGGGCAATGAGCAGTTCTTC
CAWSVGLAGNEQFF
>TRBV7-8|NA|TRBJ2-1|TRBD2
TGTGCCAGCAGCACCCCCGGACTAGCGGGAAGGAAAAATGAGCAGTTCTTC
CASSTPGLAGRKNEQFF
>TRBV5-1|NA|TRBJ2-1|NA
TGCGCCAGCAGCCCCCCTAGCGCCAGTTACAATGAGCAGTTCTTC
CASSPPSASYNEQFF
>TRBV18|NA|TRBJ2-5|NA
TGTGCCAGCTCACCACCAGGAGGGCAGGAGGGAGAGACCCAGTACTTC
CASSPPGGQEGETQYF
>TRBV5-4|NA|TRBJ1-3|NA
TGTGCCAGCAGTCTCGACAGCTCTGGAAACACCATATATTTT
CASSLDSSGNTIYF
>TRBV28|few|TRBJ2-1|NA
TGTGCCAGCAGTTTAGACAGCCCCAATGAGCAGTTCTTC
CASSLDSPNEQFF
>TRBV5-4|once|TRBJ2-7|TRBD2
TGTGCCAGCAGCTTGCCGGGAGGGAGCTCCTACGAGCAGTACTTC
CASSLPGGSSYEQYF
>TRBV18|NA|TRBJ2-3|NA
TGTGCCAGCTCACCTTCCCGGGAATCGCAGTATTTT
CASSPSRESQYF
>TRBV19|NA|TRBJ1-5|TRBD1
TGTGCCAGTAGTCCCCGACAGGGGCATCAGCCCCAGCATTTT
CASSPRQGHQPQHF
>TRBV11-2|few|TRBJ2-1|TRBD1
TGTGCCAGCAGCTTCATGACAGGGGGACCTAACAATGAGCAGTTCTTC
CASSFMTGGPNNEQFF
>TRBV9|NA|TRBJ2-7|NA
TGTGCCAGCAGCCGGGACACCTCCTACGAGCAGTACTTC
CASSRDTSYEQYF
>TRBV4-1|few|TRBJ2-5|TRBD2
TGCGCCAGCAGCCGCCTGGGACTAGCTTCGGAGACCCAGTACTTC
CASSRLGLASETQYF
>TRBV2|NA|TRBJ2-5|TRBD2
TGTGCCAGCAGTGGGCTAGCGGGAGGGCCGTCTGAAGAGACCCAGTACTTC
CASSGLAGGPSEETQYF
>TRBV2|few|TRBJ2-1|TRBD1
TGTGCCAGCAGGTATGGGACAGGGCCCGATGATGAGCAGTTCTTC
CASRYGTGPDDEQFF
>TRBV7-2|NA|TRBJ2-3|TRBD1
TGTGCCAGCAGCTATTGGGACAGGGGGAAGGCAGATACGCAGTATTTT
CASSYWDRGKADTQYF
>TRBV28|NA|TRBJ1-1|TRBD1
TGTGCCAGCACTACAGGGGGCTTCAACACTGAAGCTTTCTTT
CASTTGGFNTEAFF
>TRBV28|few|TRBJ2-1|NA
TGTGCCAGCAGTTTTGTCACGCGAGATGAGCAGTTCTTC
CASSFVTRDEQFF
>TRBV19|few|TRBJ1-2|NA
TGTGCCAGTAGTACTGGACACGGAGGGTCGAACTATGGCTACACCTTC
CASSTGHGGSNYGYTF
>TRBV30|NA|TRBJ2-3|NA
TGTGCCTGGAGTACAGGGACAGATACGCAGTATTTT
CAWSTGTDTQYF
>TRBV7-9|NA|TRBJ1-5|TRBD1
TGTGCCAGCAGCTTGCAGGGGGCTGGGCAGCCCCAGCATTTT
CASSLQGAGQPQHF